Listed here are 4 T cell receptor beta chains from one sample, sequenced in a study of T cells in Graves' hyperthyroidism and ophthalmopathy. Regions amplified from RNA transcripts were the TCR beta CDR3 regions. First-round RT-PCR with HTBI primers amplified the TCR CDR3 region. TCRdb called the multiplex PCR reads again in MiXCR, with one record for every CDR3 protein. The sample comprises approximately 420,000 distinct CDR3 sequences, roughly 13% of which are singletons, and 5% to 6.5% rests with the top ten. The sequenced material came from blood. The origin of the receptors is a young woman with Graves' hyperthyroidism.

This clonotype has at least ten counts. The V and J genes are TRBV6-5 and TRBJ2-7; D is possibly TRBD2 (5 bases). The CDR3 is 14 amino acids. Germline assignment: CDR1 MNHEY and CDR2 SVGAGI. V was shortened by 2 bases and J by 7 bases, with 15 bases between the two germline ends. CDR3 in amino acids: CASSYTMGSGEQYF. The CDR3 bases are TGTGCCAGCAGTTACACGATGGGGTCGGGAGAGCAGTACTTC.

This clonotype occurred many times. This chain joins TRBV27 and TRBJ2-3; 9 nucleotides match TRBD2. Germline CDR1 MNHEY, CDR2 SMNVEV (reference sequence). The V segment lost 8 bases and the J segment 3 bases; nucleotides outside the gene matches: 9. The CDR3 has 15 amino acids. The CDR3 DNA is TGTGCCAGCGGCCAGCTGGCGGGAGGGACAGATACGCAGTATTTT. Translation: CASGQLAGGTDTQYF.

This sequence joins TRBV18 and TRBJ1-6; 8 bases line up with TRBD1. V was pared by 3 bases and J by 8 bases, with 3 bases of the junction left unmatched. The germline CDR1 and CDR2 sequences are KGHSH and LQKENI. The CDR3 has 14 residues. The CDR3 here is CASSPSTGDSPLHF. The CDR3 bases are TGTGCCAGCTCACCCTCGACAGGGGATTCACCCCTCCACTTT.

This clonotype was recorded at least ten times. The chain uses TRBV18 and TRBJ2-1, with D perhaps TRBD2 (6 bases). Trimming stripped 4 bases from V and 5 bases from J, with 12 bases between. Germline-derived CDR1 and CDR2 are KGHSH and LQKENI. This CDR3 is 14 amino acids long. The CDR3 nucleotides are TGTGCCAGCTCACGAAGCGGGCAACACAATGAGCAGTTCTTC. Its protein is CASSRSGQHNEQFF.